This T cell receptor (beta chain) was profiled in a study of CD8+CD57+ T cells in acquired aplastic anemia (dated by TCRdb to the late 2010s). In terms of the full investigation: A mean of around 3.3 ug of DNA, ranging from roughly 0.19 to 27.4 ug, was extracted from sorted CD4+ and CD8+ cells. CD8+CD57+ expansion was defined as frequency above the mean frequency observed in healthy subjects.

This clonotype was found a few times. The target of this receptor is not known. Qualities for individual bases were not recorded, and no much larger clone is one base off. Patients chosen for sequencing had shown expansion of CD8+CD57+ cells by flow cytometry. Severe acquired aplastic anemia was diagnosed in all patients according to International Study of Aplastic Anemia and Agranulocytosis and Camitta criteria. Patients had received no therapy at the time of blood sampling. In this study, sorted CD4+ and CD8+ T cells from the blood of healthy subjects and of severe aplastic anemia patients had their TCR repertoires deep-sequenced. In the USA, patient enrollment took place under clinicaltrials.gov protocols 00001620, 01623167, 00001397, 00071045, 00081523 and 00961064. Ficoll-Paque density gradient centrifugation was used to isolate peripheral blood mononuclear cells. Before DNA extraction, CD4+ and CD8+ T cells were sorted with FACS or magnetic beads.

Findings and caveats that apply to the study as a whole: About 30 CD8+ CDR3 sequences were found in both patients and controls but appeared to be highly expressed in patients and within the immunodominant clones of the patients. Between patients and healthy controls, no significant difference in CD8+ Simpson's diversity was found (P=0.060).

Genomic DNA was used as template for profiling of TCR beta VDJ combinations and CDR3 sequences. An Illumina HiSeq 2000 was the platform used for TCR repertoire sequencing. On the study's bioinformatics: Repertoires were assessed using TRBV/TRBJ rearrangement plots, CDR3 size and DJ length profiles, and Simpson's diversity index. The most abundant DNA sequence in the deep sequencing data was taken as the immunodominant clone. CDR3 amino acid sequences were screened for sharing across subjects and compared with published repertoires and the VDJdb database. TCRdb ran its own pipeline on the public reads, namely fastp trimming at Q25 and MiXCR clone calling, and kept in-frame beta chains. CDR3 protein sequences are deduplicated, and each keeps its most common genes and DNA. V and J calls and clone size were set by TCRdb, not the authors. In all, the sample holds around 190,000 distinct CDR3 sequences, and 48% of those were seen once. Jointly, the top ten make up roughly 13% of the sample.

Trimming accounts for 5 bases at V and 2 bases at J, while the number of junction bases matched to no gene is 1. Taken from cysteine to phenylalanine, the CDR3 has 14 residues. Only the CDR3 DNA stays, 42 bases, in frame from base 1. CDR1 and CDR2 were assigned from the germline V gene (reference sequence) as LNHDA and SQIVND. Rearrangement joined TRBV19 to TRBJ2-7, with 12 middle bases fitting TRBD2. This TCR was sampled from a human donor with aplastic anemia. The sequenced sample was sorted CD4+, CD8+, or CD8+CD57+ T cells (not recorded which) from PBMCs. The sequence in DNA is TGTGCCAGTAGTCGGACTAGCGGGACCTACGAGCAGTACTTC. This codes for CASSRTSGTYEQYF.